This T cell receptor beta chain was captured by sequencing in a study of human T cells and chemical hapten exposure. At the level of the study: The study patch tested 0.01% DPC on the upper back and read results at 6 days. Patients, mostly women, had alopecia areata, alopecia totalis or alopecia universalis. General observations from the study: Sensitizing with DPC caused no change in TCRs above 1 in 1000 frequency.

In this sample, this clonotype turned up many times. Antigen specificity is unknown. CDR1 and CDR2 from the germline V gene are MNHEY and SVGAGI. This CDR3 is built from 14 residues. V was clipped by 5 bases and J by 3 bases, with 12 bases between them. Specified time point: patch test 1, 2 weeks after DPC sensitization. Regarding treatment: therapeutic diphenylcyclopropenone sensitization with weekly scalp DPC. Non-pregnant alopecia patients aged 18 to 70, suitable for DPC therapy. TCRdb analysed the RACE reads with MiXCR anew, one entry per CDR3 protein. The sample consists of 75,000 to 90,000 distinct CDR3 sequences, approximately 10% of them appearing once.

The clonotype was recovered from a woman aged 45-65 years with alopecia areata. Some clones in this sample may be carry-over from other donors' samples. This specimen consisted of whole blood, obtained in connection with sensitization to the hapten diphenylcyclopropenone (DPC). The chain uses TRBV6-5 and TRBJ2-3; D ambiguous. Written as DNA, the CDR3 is TGTGCCAGCAGTAAACCTGGTCAGACAGATACGCAGTATTTT. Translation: CASSKPGQTDTQYF.